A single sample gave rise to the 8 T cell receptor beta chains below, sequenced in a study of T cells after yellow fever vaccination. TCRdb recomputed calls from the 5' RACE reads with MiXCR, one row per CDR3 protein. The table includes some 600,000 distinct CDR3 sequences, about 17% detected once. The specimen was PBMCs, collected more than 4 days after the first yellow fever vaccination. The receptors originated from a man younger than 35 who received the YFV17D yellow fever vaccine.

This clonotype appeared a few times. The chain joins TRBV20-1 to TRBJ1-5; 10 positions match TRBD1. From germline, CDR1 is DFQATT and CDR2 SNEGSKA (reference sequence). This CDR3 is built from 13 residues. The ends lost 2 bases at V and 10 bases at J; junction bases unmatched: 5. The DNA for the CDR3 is TGCAGTGCTAGAAAGGGGACAGGGGAACCCCAGCATTTT. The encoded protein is CSARKGTGEPQHF.

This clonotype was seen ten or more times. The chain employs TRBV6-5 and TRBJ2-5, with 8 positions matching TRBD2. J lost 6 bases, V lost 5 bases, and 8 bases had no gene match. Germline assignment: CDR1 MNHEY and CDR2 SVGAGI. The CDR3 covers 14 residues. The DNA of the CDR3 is TGTGCCAGCAGTCAGATAGCGGGAAAAAAGACCCAGTACTTC. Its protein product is CASSQIAGKKTQYF.

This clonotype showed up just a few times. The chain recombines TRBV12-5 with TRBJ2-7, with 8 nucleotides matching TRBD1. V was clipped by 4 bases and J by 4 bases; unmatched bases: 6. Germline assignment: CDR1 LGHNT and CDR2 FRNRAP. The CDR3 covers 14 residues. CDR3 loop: CASGSGDRIYEQYF. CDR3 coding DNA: TGTGCTAGTGGTTCGGGGGACAGGATATACGAGCAGTACTTC.

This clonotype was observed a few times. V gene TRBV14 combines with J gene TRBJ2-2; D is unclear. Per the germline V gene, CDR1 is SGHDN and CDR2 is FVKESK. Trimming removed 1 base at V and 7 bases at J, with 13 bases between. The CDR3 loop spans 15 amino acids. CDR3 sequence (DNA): TGTGCCAGCAGCCAAGGAAGTACAGATTTCGGGGAGCTGTTTTTT. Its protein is CASSQGSTDFGELFF.

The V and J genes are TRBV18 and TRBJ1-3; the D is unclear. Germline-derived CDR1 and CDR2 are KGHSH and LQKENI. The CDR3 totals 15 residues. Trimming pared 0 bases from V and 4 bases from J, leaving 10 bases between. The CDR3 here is CASSPPGSWGNTIYF. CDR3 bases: TGTGCCAGCTCACCACCGGGGAGCTGGGGAAACACCATATATTTT. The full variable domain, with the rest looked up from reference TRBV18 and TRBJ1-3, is NAGVMQNPRHLVRRRGQEARLRCSPMKGHSHVYWYRQLPEEGLKFMVYLQKENIIDESGMPKERFSAEFPKEGPSILRIQQVVRGDSAAYFCASSPPGSWGNTIYFGEGSWLTVV.

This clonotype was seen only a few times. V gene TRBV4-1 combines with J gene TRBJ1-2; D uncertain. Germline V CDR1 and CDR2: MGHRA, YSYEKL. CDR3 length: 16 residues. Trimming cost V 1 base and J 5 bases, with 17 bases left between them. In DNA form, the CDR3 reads TGCGCCAGCAGCCAAGGGTTGTCAGGTCTTAGATATGGCTACACCTTC. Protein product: CASSQGLSGLRYGYTF.

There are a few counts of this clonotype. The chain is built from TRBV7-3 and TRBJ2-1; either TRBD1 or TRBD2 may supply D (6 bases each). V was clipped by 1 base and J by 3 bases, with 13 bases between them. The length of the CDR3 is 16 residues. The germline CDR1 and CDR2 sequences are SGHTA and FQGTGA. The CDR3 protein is CASSLNLGGLYNEQFF. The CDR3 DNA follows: TGTGCCAGCAGCTTAAATCTGGGGGGCCTCTACAATGAGCAGTTCTTC.

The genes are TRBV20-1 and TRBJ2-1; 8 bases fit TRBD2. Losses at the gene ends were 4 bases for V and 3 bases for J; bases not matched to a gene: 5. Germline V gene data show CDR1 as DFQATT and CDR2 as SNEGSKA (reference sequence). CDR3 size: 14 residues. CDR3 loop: CSATPGLVYNEQFF. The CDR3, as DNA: TGCAGTGCTACTCCGGGACTAGTCTACAATGAGCAGTTCTTC.